These T cell receptor beta chains were read from a single sample in a study of shared clonotypes between healthy human individuals. Here immunoSEQ multiplex PCR was the method, and the copy in TCRdb shows in-frame clones only, minus some. The table has around 2.3 million clones, approximately 94% seen once. The sequenced sample was naive CD4+ T cells sorted from blood. The receptors come from a young man in good health. Both conserved end residues are part of each CDR3.

j_call: TRBJ2-7
v_call: TRBV6-1
cdr3_aa: CASHRLSQGSEQYF

j_call: TRBJ1-2
v_call: TRBV9
cdr3_aa: CASSVQGGSYGYTF

j_call: TRBJ1-6
v_call: TRBV30
cdr3_aa: CAWSVARTSSYNSPLHF

j_call: TRBJ2-5
v_call: TRBV28
cdr3_aa: CASRLAGLETQYF

j_call: TRBJ1-4
v_call: TRBV2
cdr3_aa: CASSAPGQGGEKLFF

j_call: TRBJ1-5
v_call: TRBV2
cdr3_aa: CASTGTRGNQPQHF

j_call: TRBJ1-1
v_call: TRBV5-1
cdr3_aa: CASSLGQGLGTEAFF

j_call: TRBJ1-2
v_call: TRBV28
cdr3_aa: CATTRTGFVHGYTF

j_call: TRBJ1-5
v_call: TRBV4-3
cdr3_aa: CASSQDRNQPQHF

j_call: TRBJ1-3
v_call: TRBV6-1
cdr3_aa: CASSENLWVAGNTIYF

j_call: TRBJ1-1
v_call: TRBV11-1
cdr3_aa: CASSSWTGATNTEAFF

j_call: TRBJ2-1
v_call: TRBV9
cdr3_aa: CASSALSGSSYNEQFF

j_call: TRBJ2-6
v_call: TRBV5-1
cdr3_aa: CASSPGERVGANVLTF

j_call: TRBJ2-1
v_call: TRBV10-3
cdr3_aa: CAGSSYNEQFF

j_call: TRBJ1-1
v_call: TRBV7-9
cdr3_aa: CASSLKGTGTEAFF

j_call: TRBJ1-5
v_call: TRBV6-5
cdr3_aa: CASSQGGRDQPQHF

j_call: TRBJ2-3
v_call: TRBV5-4
cdr3_aa: CASSLILAGGRDTQYF

j_call: TRBJ2-7
v_call: TRBV5-4
cdr3_aa: CASSARQRGFNEQYF

j_call: TRBJ1-5
v_call: TRBV28
cdr3_aa: CASSLHRGAGAQPQHF

j_call: TRBJ1-6
v_call: TRBV11-3
cdr3_aa: CASSLQGNNSPLHF

j_call: TRBJ1-5
v_call: TRBV30
cdr3_aa: CAWSRGTGGQPQHF

j_call: TRBJ2-1
v_call: TRBV7-7
cdr3_aa: CATPHRWVHYNEQFF

j_call: TRBJ2-1
v_call: TRBV5-1
cdr3_aa: CASSLEVAGVSDEQFF

j_call: TRBJ1-4
v_call: TRBV6-6
cdr3_aa: CASRKSGPGEKLFF

j_call: TRBJ1-3
v_call: TRBV6-4
cdr3_aa: CASSRTHQGNTIYF